The 30 T cell receptor beta chains in this list originate from one sample, sequenced in a study of cytomegalovirus exposure and HLA in healthy donors. The PCR contained 60 Vbeta and 13 Jbeta primers. Clones were sequenced by immunoSEQ multiplex PCR, and TCRdb holds only the in-frame ones, with some missing. Here the sample spans 110,000 or so clones, about 68% being singletons. Specimen: PBMCs. These receptors were taken from a woman aged 40 to 50 in good health and CMV-seropositive.

This chain connects TRBV7-9 to TRBJ2-7; maybe TRBD1 (6 bases). The CDR3 spans 15 residues. The V and J ends lost 4 bases and 6 bases respectively, with 19 bases between them. The V gene's germline CDR1 is SEHNR and CDR2 FQNEAQ (reference sequence). The CDR3 is CASSSTGSSSLEQYF. CDR3 in DNA: TGTGCCAGCAGCTCTACAGGGTCTTCTAGCCTCGAGCAGTACTTC.

This chain uses TRBV7-3 with TRBJ2-2, with D unclear. The CDR3 extends over 14 amino acids. V was clipped by 2 bases and J by 3 bases, with 7 bases between them. Germline V gene lookup returns CDR1 SGHTA and CDR2 FQGTGA. DNA for the CDR3: TGTGCCAGCAGCTTACGGGTGGACACCGGGGAGCTGTTTTTT. Its translation: CASSLRVDTGELFF.

The chain uses TRBV7-3 and TRBJ2-3; 12 nucleotides line up with TRBD2. Germline values: CDR1 SGHTA, CDR2 FQGTGA. This CDR3 contains 17 residues. J was trimmed by 2 bases and V by 5 bases; bases with no gene match: 8. Written as DNA, the CDR3 is TGTGCCAGCAGCCGCCGGACTAGCGGGGCGAACACAGATACGCAGTATTTT. Encoded protein: CASSRRTSGANTDTQYF. Supplemented by reference TRBV7-3 and TRBJ2-3, the full variable domain reads GAGVSQTPSNKVTEKGKYVELRCDPISGHTALYWYRQSLGQGPEFLIYFQGTGAADDSGLPNDRFFAVRPEGSVSTLKIQRTERGDSAVYLCASSRRTSGANTDTQYFGPGTRLTVL.

The chain is built from TRBV10-3 and TRBJ2-7; TRBD2 is a possible D gene (6 bases). Germline CDR1 and CDR2: ENHRY and SYGVKD. The CDR3 consists of 13 residues. Trimming removed 11 bases from V and 3 bases from J, with 17 bases in between. The DNA of the CDR3 is TGTGCCTCCCGGGGAGGTCGGAACTACGAGCAGTACTTC. This sequence encodes CASRGGRNYEQYF.

This rearrangement joins TRBV2 to TRBJ2-3, with D maybe TRBD1 (6 bases). Looked up from germline, CDR1 is SNHLY and CDR2 is FYNNEI. With 8 bases removed from V and 4 bases from J, the gap between germline ends came to 19 bases. The CDR3 is 15 residues long. The CDR3 reads CASYSGTRKADTQYF. Written as DNA, the CDR3 is TGTGCCAGCTATTCCGGGACAAGGAAAGCAGATACGCAGTATTTT.

V gene TRBV5-5 combines with J gene TRBJ1-2; D is uncertain. Trimming shortened V by 4 bases and J by 5 bases, and 12 bases separated the two germline ends. CDR3 length equals 13 residues. Germline-derived CDR1 and CDR2 are SGHKS and YYEKEE (reference sequence). CDR3 sequence: CASSLISTYGYTF. CDR3 bases: TGTGCCAGCAGCCTGATCTCTACTTATGGCTACACCTTC. The full variable domain, rest sourced from reference TRBV5-5 and TRBJ1-2, is DAGVTQSPTHLIKTRGQQVTLRCSPISGHKSVSWYQQVLGQGPQFIFQYYEKEERGRGNFPDRFSARQFPNYSSELNVNALLLGDSALYLCASSLISTYGYTFGSGTRLTVV.

This chain uses TRBV7-6 with TRBJ2-1, with 9 bases fitting TRBD1. Germline CDR1 SGHVS, CDR2 FNYEAQ. This CDR3 has 15 residues. With 4 bases clipped from V and 7 bases from J, the junction kept 8 bases outside the gene matches. The CDR3 region is CASSSLDRGGNEQFF. The CDR3 DNA reads as TGTGCCAGCAGCTCCCTGGACAGGGGAGGAAATGAGCAGTTCTTC.

This clone was recorded a few times. The chain combines TRBV19 with TRBJ1-2; 7 positions agree with TRBD1. V was clipped by 9 bases and J by 3 bases; unmatched bases: 10. CDR1 and CDR2 (germline): LNHDA, SQIVND (reference sequence). The length of the CDR3 is 14 residues. CDR3 bases: TGTGCCAGCCGACAGGGCCCTTTTGACTATGGCTACACCTTC. Translation gives CASRQGPFDYGYTF.

The genes are TRBV27 and TRBJ2-2; D may be TRBD1 (5 bases). The CDR3 is made up of 12 amino acids. V was shortened by 3 bases and J by 12 bases, with 11 bases between the two germline ends. Germline lookup yields CDR1 MNHEY and CDR2 SMNVEV (reference sequence). Here the CDR3 reads CASSFEAGKLFF. The DNA of the CDR3 is TGTGCCAGCAGTTTCGAGGCAGGGAAGCTGTTTTTT.

The CDR3 DNA sequence: TGCGCCAGCAGCCAAGTGGGACAGGGGTTTTACGAGCAGTACTTC. This codes for CASSQVGQGFYEQYF. The genes are TRBV4-3 and TRBJ2-7; 10 bases map to TRBD1. This CDR3 comprises 15 residues. Germline CDR1 LGHNA, CDR2 YSLEER. After removal of 1 base from V and 4 bases from J, the junction contained 4 bases not matched to a gene.

The chain has TRBV4-1 and TRBJ1-5, with a tentative D call TRBD1 (5 bases). The V gene lost 0 bases and the J gene lost 6 bases, with 9 bases spanning the gap. The CDR3 runs 14 residues. Germline assignment: CDR1 MGHRA and CDR2 YSYEKL. The CDR3 here is CASSQDRVAQPQHF. CDR3 bases: TGCGCCAGCAGCCAAGACAGGGTAGCTCAGCCCCAGCATTTT.

The J gene is TRBJ2-5, the V gene TRBV2; TRBD2 agrees at 9 bases. The germline V gene encodes CDR1 SNHLY and CDR2 FYNNEI. CDR3 length: 15 residues. V lost 8 bases to trimming and J lost 5 bases; unmatched junction nucleotides: 12. CDR3 in DNA: TGTGCCAGCGGTGGGTTGGCGGGAGGGGGGGAGACCCAGTACTTC. Residues: CASGGLAGGGETQYF.

A remark on this clone: A read error may account for a junction end that differs from germline. The V gene is TRBV7-3, the J gene TRBJ1-1; the D is unclear. From germline, CDR1 is SGHTA and CDR2 FQGTGA. The CDR3 runs 13 residues. The CDR3 region has the DNA TGTTCCAGCAGCTTCACAGTGAACACTGAAGCTTTCTTT. Translated: CSSSFTVNTEAFF.

The V gene is TRBV5-1, the J gene TRBJ1-4; 11 bases map to TRBD1. The trim removed 1 base at V and 8 bases at J, leaving 4 bases unmatched. The CDR3 is 15 residues long. Germline V gene sequence: CDR1 SGHRS, CDR2 YFSETQ. The CDR3 DNA sequence: TGCGCCAGCAGCTTGTCCGGACAGGGGGCGGAAAAACTGTTTTTT. It is translated as CASSLSGQGAEKLFF.

The chain joins TRBV5-6 to TRBJ2-1, with TRBD2 as a possible D gene (6 bases). Trimming cost V 4 bases and J 2 bases, with 16 bases left between them. The length of the CDR3 is 16 residues. Looked up from germline, CDR1 is SGHDT and CDR2 is YYEEEE. This CDR3 reads CASSRDWGVAYNEQFF. The CDR3, as DNA: TGTGCCAGCAGCCGGGATTGGGGGGTCGCCTACAATGAGCAGTTCTTC.

The chain combines TRBV11-3 with TRBJ2-5; maybe TRBD2 (5 bases). With the DNA end fitting TRBJ2-7 better, the J assignment may be wrong. The CDR3 consists of 15 residues. The germline V gene has CDR1 SGHNT and CDR2 YENEEA. CDR3 DNA: TGTGCCAGCAGCTCACCGAGAGACTACACCTACGAGCAGTACTTC. This codes for CASSSPRDYTYEQYF.

The chain uses TRBV27 and TRBJ1-2, with 12 bases matching TRBD1. The CDR3 sequence is 16 residues long. V was clipped by 6 bases and J by 8 bases; unmatched bases: 13. CDR1 and CDR2 from the germline V gene are MNHEY and SMNVEV (reference sequence). The DNA for the CDR3 is TGTGCCAGCAGCCGCGGGACAGGGGGCGCCCCTGGAGGCTACACCTTC. Translation gives CASSRGTGGAPGGYTF.

CDR3 protein: CSVVPTGLGTDTQYF. CDR3 nucleotides: TGCAGCGTTGTTCCGACAGGCCTGGGCACAGATACGCAGTATTTT. The genes are TRBV29-1 and TRBJ2-3, with D perhaps matching TRBD1 (6 bases). Germline CDR1 SQVTM, CDR2 ANQGSEA. V was trimmed by 4 bases and J by 1 base, leaving 15 bases between them. The CDR3 covers 15 residues.

The chain links TRBV5-8 to TRBJ1-6; D gene uncertain. The CDR3 has 14 residues. Looked up from germline, CDR1 is SGHTS and CDR2 is YDEGEE. The V end lost 1 base, the J end lost 5 bases, and 7 bases lay between the germline ends. The CDR3 DNA reads as TGTGCCAGCAGCTTGTCACCGGATAATTCACCCCTCCACTTT. It translates to CASSLSPDNSPLHF.

This chain links TRBV7-6 with TRBJ1-6; D is perhaps TRBD1 (5 bases). CDR3 size: 15 residues. Germline V gene data show CDR1 as SGHVS and CDR2 as FNYEAQ. V shed 1 base and J shed 9 bases, with 13 bases lying between them. As DNA, the CDR3 is TGTGCCAGCAGCTTAGATCGCGGGACGACTTCACCCCTCCACTTT. Its protein is CASSLDRGTTSPLHF. Complete variable domain (other parts from reference TRBV7-6 and TRBJ1-6): GAGVSQSPRYKVTKRGQDVALRCDPISGHVSLYWYRQALGQGPEFLTYFNYEAQQDKSGLPNDRFSAERPEGSISTLTIQRTEQRDSAMYRCASSLDRGTTSPLHFGNGTRLTVT.

This chain joins TRBV6-5 and TRBJ2-7; perhaps TRBD1 as D (6 bases). CDR1 and CDR2 (germline): MNHEY, SVGAGI. Trimming shortened V by 0 bases and J by 3 bases, and 9 bases separated the two germline ends. The CDR3 is 14 residues long. CDR3 region: CASSYSSRGYEQYF. The CDR3 bases are TGTGCCAGCAGTTACTCGAGCAGGGGCTACGAGCAGTACTTC.

This clone was recorded a few times. This chain joins TRBV4-3 and TRBJ2-3, with TRBD2 matching over 7 bases. Germline V gene data show CDR1 as LGHNA and CDR2 as YSLEER. V trimming: 0 bases; J trimming: 1 base; junction bases outside the gene matches: 4. The CDR3 has 16 amino acids. CDR3 coding DNA: TGCGCCAGCAGCCAAGATCCGGCGGGGGGCACAGATACGCAGTATTTT. Protein: CASSQDPAGGTDTQYF.

About this clone: One end of the junction varies from germline; a read error may be responsible. The chain is built from TRBV28 and TRBJ2-1; TRBD2 is a possible D gene (5 bases). Germline V lookup: CDR1 MDHEN, CDR2 SYDVKM. This CDR3 comprises 13 residues. CDR3 region: CVSRGLQYNEQFF. The CDR3 nucleotides read TGTGTCAGCAGAGGACTGCAGTACAATGAGCAGTTCTTC.

The chain is built from TRBV29-1 and TRBJ1-1; a possible D gene is TRBD1 (5 bases). The ends were cut back, 4 bases at V and 5 bases at J, with 14 bases in the middle. This CDR3 is 13 amino acids long. Per germline, CDR1 SQVTM and CDR2 ANQGSEA. This chain's CDR3 is CSVVNRGWTEAFF. As DNA, the CDR3 is TGCAGCGTTGTAAACCGGGGGTGGACTGAAGCTTTCTTT. The full variable domain, rest sourced from reference TRBV29-1 and TRBJ1-1, is SAVISQKPSRDICQRGTSLTIQCQVDSQVTMMFWYRQQPGQSLTLIATANQGSEATYESGFVIDKFPISRPNLTFSTLTVSNMSPEDSSIYLCSVVNRGWTEAFFGQGTRLTVV.

The genes are TRBV9 and TRBJ2-7; 7 bases line up with TRBD2. There are 15 residues in the CDR3. J was trimmed by 2 bases and V by 0 bases; bases with no gene match: 5. Germline lookup yields CDR1 SGDLS and CDR2 YYNGEE. The chain's CDR3 is CASSVAGGGAYEQYF. DNA of the CDR3: TGTGCCAGCAGCGTAGCCGGCGGGGGTGCCTACGAGCAGTACTTC.

V is TRBV5-1 and J is TRBJ2-1, with TRBD1 identical over 7 bases. This CDR3 has 16 residues. The V and J ends lost 1 base and 6 bases, in that order; junction bases with no gene match: 10. Germline lookup yields CDR1 SGHRS and CDR2 YFSETQ. This chain's CDR3 is CASSLSRGQSLNEQFF. CDR3 DNA: TGCGCCAGCAGCTTGTCAAGGGGGCAGAGCCTCAATGAGCAGTTCTTC. Full variable domain (remainder filled in from reference TRBV5-1 and TRBJ2-1): KAGVTQTPRYLIKTRGQQVTLSCSPISGHRSVSWYQQTPGQGLQFLFEYFSETQRNKGNFPGRFSGRQFSNSRSEMNVSTLELGDSALYLCASSLSRGQSLNEQFFGPGTRLTVL.

CDR3 bases: TGTGCCAGCTCAGGACGCCGGGACAACCTTAACTACGAGCAGTACTTC. It is translated as CASSGRRDNLNYEQYF. The V and J genes are TRBV18 and TRBJ2-7; D may be TRBD1 (6 bases). The CDR3 runs to 16 residues. Per the germline V gene, CDR1 is KGHSH and CDR2 is LQKENI. Trimming pared 5 bases from V and 3 bases from J, leaving 20 bases between.

The chain joins TRBV7-9 to TRBJ2-2; D is undetermined. Trimming left V 1 base short and J 6 bases short, with 6 bases between. The CDR3 extends over 13 amino acids. The germline V gene has CDR1 SEHNR and CDR2 FQNEAQ (reference sequence). The CDR3 DNA is TGTGCCAGCAGCTTAGTACGGGCCGGGGAGCTGTTTTTT. This encodes CASSLVRAGELFF.

The V gene is TRBV19, the J gene TRBJ1-2, with D uncertain. Trimming pared 9 bases from V and 5 bases from J, leaving 16 bases between. CDR1 is LNHDA, CDR2 SQIVND, per germline (reference sequence). The CDR3 is made up of 13 amino acids. The CDR3 reads CASSLGAGYGYTF. The CDR3 region has the DNA TGTGCCAGCAGCTTGGGCGCGGGGTATGGCTACACCTTC. The whole variable domain, filled in from reference TRBV19 and TRBJ1-2, reads DGGITQSPKYLFRKEGQNVTLSCEQNLNHDAMYWYRQDPGQGLRLIYYSQIVNDFQKGDIAEGYSVSREKKESFPLTVTSAQKNPTAFYLCASSLGAGYGYTFGSGTRLTVV.

The rearrangement joins TRBV9 to TRBJ2-5, with 11 bases matching TRBD2. The ends lost 4 bases at V and 2 bases at J; junction bases unmatched: 4. Germline V gives CDR1 SGDLS, CDR2 YYNGEE. CDR3 length: 15 residues. The DNA for the CDR3 is TGTGCCAGCAGCCCCCGACTAGCGGGGCAAGAGACCCAGTACTTC. Its protein is CASSPRLAGQETQYF. Drawing the rest from reference TRBV9 and TRBJ2-5, the complete variable domain is DSGVTQTPKHLITATGQRVTLRCSPRSGDLSVYWYQQSLDQGLQFLIQYYNGEERAKGNILERFSAQQFPDLHSELNLSSLELGDSALYFCASSPRLAGQETQYFGPGTRLLVL.